The TCR beta chain under discussion was sequenced for a study of cytomegalovirus exposure and HLA in healthy donors. Overall study findings and caveats: Researchers reported in a later analysis that a missense DCLRE1C variant was tied to TCR beta V- and J-gene trimming.

13 Jbeta primers and 60 Vbeta primers were used for the PCR. Clones were read by immunoSEQ multiplex PCR, and TCRdb kept only the in-frame ones, dropping some. The repertoire consists of about 150,000 clones, with 77% occurring once and the leading ten covering roughly 4.3%. CDR1 is SGHKS and CDR2 is YYEKEE in the germline V gene (reference sequence). The CDR3 sequence is 14 residues long. Trimming left V 0 bases short and J 4 bases short, with 7 bases between. Remarks on this clone: Antigen: not known.

The origin of this receptor is a male donor in good health and CMV-seronegative. The chain recombines TRBV5-5 with TRBJ1-4, with D unclear. Input material: PBMCs. CDR3 DNA sequence: TGTGCCAGCAGCTTGGCGGGTTATAATGAAAAACTGTTTTTT. This translates into CASSLAGYNEKLFF.